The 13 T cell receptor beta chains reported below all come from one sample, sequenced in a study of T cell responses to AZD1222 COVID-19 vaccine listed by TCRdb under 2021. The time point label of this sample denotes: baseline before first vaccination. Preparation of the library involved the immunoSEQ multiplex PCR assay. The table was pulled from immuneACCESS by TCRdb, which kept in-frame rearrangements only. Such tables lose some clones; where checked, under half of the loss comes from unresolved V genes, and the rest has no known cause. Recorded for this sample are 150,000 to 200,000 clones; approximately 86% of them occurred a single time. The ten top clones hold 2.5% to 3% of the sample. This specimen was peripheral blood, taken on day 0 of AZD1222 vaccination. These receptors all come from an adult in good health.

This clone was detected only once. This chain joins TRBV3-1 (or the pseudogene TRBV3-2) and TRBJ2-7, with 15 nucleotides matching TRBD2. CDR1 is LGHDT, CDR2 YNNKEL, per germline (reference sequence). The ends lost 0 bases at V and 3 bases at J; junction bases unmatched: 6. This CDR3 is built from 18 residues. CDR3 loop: CASSQDRTSGRGIYEQYF. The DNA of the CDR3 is TGTGCCAGCAGCCAAGACCGGACTAGCGGGAGGGGAATCTACGAGCAGTACTTC.

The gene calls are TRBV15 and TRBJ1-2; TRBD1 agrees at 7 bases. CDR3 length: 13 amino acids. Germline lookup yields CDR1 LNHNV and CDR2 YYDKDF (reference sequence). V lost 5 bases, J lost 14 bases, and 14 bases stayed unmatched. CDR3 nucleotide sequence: TGTGCCACCAGCGGTGTCAGGGGGGGTCAATTGACCTTC. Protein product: CATSGVRGGQLTF.

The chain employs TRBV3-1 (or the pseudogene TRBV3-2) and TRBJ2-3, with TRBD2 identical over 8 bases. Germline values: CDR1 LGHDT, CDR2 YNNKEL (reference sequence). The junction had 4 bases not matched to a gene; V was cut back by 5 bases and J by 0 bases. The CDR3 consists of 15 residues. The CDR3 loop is CASSEIAGSTDTQYF. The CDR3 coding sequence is TGTGCCAGCAGCGAAATAGCGGGAAGCACAGATACGCAGTATTTT.

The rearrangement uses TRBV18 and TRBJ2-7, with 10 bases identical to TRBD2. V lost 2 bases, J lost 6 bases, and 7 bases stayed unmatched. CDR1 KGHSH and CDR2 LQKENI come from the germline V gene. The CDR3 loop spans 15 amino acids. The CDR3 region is CASSPGSGRAGEQYF. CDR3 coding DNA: TGTGCCAGCTCACCAGGGAGCGGGAGGGCCGGCGAGCAGTACTTC.

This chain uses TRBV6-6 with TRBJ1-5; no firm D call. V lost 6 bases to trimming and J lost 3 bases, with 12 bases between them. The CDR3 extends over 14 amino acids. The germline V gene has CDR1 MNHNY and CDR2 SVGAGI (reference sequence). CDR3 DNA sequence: TGTGCCAGCAGGTCGGGGAGCCCCAATCAGCCCCAGCATTTT. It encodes CASRSGSPNQPQHF.

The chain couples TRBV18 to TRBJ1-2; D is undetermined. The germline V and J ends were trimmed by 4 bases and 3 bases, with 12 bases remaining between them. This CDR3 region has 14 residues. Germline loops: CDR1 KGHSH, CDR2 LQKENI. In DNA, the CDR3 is TGTGCCAGCTCACGACGGGTGGTTGACTATGGCTACACCTTC. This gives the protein CASSRRVVDYGYTF.

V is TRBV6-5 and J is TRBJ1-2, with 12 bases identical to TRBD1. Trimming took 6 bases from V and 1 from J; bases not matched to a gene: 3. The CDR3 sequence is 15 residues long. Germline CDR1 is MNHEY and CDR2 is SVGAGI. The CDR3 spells CASRGTGGSNYGYTF. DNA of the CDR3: TGTGCCAGCAGAGGGACAGGGGGCAGTAACTATGGCTACACCTTC.

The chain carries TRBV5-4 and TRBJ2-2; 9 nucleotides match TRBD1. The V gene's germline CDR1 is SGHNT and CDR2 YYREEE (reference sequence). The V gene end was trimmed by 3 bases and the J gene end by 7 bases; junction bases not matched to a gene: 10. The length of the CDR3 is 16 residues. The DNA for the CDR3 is TGTGCCAGCAGCTCACAGCGGACAGGGGCGGGCGGGGAGCTGTTTTTT. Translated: CASSSQRTGAGGELFF.

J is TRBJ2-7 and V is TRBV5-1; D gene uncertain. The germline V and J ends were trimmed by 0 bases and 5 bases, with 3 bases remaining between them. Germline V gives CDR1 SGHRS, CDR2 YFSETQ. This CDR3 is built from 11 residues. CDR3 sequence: CASSLVDEQYF. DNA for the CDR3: TGCGCCAGCAGCTTGGTAGACGAGCAGTACTTC.

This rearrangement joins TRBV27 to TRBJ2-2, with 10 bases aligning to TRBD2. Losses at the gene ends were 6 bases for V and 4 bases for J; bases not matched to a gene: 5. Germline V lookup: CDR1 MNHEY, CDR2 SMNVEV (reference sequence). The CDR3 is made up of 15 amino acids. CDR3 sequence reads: CASRLAGRGTGELFF. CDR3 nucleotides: TGTGCCAGCAGACTAGCGGGAAGGGGCACCGGGGAGCTGTTTTTT.

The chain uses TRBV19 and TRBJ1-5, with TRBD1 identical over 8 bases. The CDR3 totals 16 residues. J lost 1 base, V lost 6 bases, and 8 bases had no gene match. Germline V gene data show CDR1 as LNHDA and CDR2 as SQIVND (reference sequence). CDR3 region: CASSERGTGSNQPQHF. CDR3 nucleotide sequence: TGTGCCAGTAGCGAGAGAGGGACAGGCAGCAATCAGCCCCAGCATTTT.

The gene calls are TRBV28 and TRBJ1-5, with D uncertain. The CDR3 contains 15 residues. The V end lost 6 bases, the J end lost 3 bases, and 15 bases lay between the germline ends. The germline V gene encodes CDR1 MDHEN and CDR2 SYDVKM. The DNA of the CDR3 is TGTGCCAGCAGCCCCCTTCGGGCCGTCAATCAGCCCCAGCATTTT. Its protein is CASSPLRAVNQPQHF.

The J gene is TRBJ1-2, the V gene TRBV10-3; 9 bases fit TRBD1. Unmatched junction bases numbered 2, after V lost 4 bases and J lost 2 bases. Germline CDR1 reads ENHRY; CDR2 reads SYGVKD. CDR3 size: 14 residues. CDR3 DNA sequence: TGTGCCATCAGTGGGGGGACAGGGAACTATGGCTACACCTTC. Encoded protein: CAISGGTGNYGYTF.